This TCR beta chain was recorded in a study of blood T cell repertoires in COVID-19. Study as a whole: Whether acute or convalescent, the COVID-19 samples came from the United States, Italy and Spain. PBMCs, B-cell-depleted T cells, or T cells provided the cDNA or gDNA that made up the material.

As processed by the authors: Reference gene primer amplification gave estimated nucleated cell counts. The repertoire was sequenced with immunoSEQ multiplex PCR; TCRdb's copy has only in-frame clones and lacks some. That table is the source of V, J and clone size, and D and trimming were worked out from the DNA. The sample lists a few hundred thousand clones, 85% to 90% occurring once. J gave up 4 bases and V 2 bases, and 6 bases lay outside the gene matches. The CDR3 covers 15 residues. Looked up from germline, CDR1 is MGHRA and CDR2 is YSYEKL. The chain uses TRBV4-1 and TRBJ1-2, with TRBD1 identical over 8 bases. The sequence was collected from a woman in her forties who had recovered from COVID-19. Sequenced: peripheral blood. The CDR3 here is CASSQRQGSVYGYTF. DNA for the CDR3: TGCGCCAGCAGCCAAAGACAGGGGAGTGTCTATGGCTACACCTTC.